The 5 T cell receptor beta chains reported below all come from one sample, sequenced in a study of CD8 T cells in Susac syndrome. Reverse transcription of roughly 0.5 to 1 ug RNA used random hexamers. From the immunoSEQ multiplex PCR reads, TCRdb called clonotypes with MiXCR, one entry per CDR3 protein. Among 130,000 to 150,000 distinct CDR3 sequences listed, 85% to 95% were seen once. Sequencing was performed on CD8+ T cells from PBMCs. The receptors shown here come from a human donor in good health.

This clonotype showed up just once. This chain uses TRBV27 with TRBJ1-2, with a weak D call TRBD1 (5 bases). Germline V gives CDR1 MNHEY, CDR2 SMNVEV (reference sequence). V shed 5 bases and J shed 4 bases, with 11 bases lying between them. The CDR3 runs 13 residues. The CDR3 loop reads CASSPGRSYGYTF. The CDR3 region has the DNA TGTGCCAGCAGTCCGGGACGTAGCTATGGCTACACCTTC.

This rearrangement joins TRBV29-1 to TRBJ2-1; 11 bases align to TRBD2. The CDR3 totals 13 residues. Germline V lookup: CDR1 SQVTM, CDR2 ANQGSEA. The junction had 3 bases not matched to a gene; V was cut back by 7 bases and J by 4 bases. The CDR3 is CSDLAGGYNEQFF. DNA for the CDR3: TGCAGCGACCTAGCGGGAGGATACAATGAGCAGTTCTTC.

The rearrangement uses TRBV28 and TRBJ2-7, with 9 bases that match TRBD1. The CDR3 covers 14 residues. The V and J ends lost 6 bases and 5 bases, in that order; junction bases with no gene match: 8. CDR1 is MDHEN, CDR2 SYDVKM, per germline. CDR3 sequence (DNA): TGTGCCAGCAGCCAGGACAGGGGCGGGCACGAGCAGTACTTC. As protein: CASSQDRGGHEQYF.

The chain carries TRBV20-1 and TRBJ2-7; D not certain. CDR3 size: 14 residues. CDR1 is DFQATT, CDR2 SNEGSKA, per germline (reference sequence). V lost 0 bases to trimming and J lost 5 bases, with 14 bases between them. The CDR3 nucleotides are TGCAGTGCTAGAGATCATAACCGTGGGAACGAGCAGTACTTC. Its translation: CSARDHNRGNEQYF.

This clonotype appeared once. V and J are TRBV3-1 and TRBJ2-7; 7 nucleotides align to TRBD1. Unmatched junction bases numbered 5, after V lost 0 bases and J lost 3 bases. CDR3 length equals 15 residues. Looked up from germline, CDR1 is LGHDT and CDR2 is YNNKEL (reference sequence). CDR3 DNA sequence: TGTGCCAGCAGCCAAGATGACAGGGCCAACTACGAGCAGTACTTC. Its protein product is CASSQDDRANYEQYF.